This T cell receptor (beta chain) was sequenced during a study of blood T cells in healthy people across ages. Using a J-beta primer mix together with a sample-barcoded 5' primer, a second PCR was run for about 6 to 11 cycles. TCRdb re-called the 5' RACE reads through MiXCR, storing one row per CDR3 protein. The table has about 1.1 million distinct CDR3 sequences, roughly two fifths seen once. PBMCs numbering at least 6 million were isolated per sample. The authors extracted at least 6 micrograms of total RNA per sample. Sequenced: blood. The receptor's source is a man aged 18 to 30 in good health.

CDR3 protein: CASSQVPTSGSSYNEQYF. The CDR3 region has the DNA TGTGCCAGCAGCCAAGTCCCGACTAGCGGGAGCTCCTACAATGAGCAGTACTTC. V usage is TRBV14 and J usage is TRBJ2-7, with 12 bases matching TRBD2. J gave up 7 bases and V 1 base, and 14 bases lay outside the gene matches. This CDR3 is built from 18 residues. Germline V gives CDR1 SGHDN, CDR2 FVKESK.